The 5 T cell receptor beta chains below were found in one sample sequenced in a study of shared clonotypes between healthy human individuals. Profiled with immunoSEQ multiplex PCR; TCRdb holds only in-frame clones, not every one. The repertoire includes about 1.9 million clones, about 94% of them detected once, and under 2% sits in the top ten. CD45RO-negative, CCR7-positively selected cells formed the naive CD8 fraction, excluding terminally differentiated effector memory CD45RA+ cells. Sequencing used naive CD8+ T cells from PBMCs. The source of these receptors is a man younger than 35 in good health. Some clones in this sample may be carry-over from other donors' samples.

This chain uses TRBV14 with TRBJ2-1; D is perhaps TRBD1 (5 bases). This CDR3 has 14 residues. The V gene lost 5 bases and the J gene lost 6 bases, with 14 bases spanning the gap. CDR1 and CDR2 (germline): SGHDN, FVKESK. CDR3 nucleotides: TGTGCCAGCAGCGCCAGGGAAATCTCCAATGAGCAGTTCTTC. This gives the protein CASSAREISNEQFF.

This chain connects TRBV6-5 to TRBJ1-2, with D unresolved. V lost 3 bases, J lost 4 bases, and 15 bases lay in between. Germline-derived CDR1 and CDR2 are MNHEY and SVGAGI. The CDR3 contains 15 residues. CDR3 nucleotides: TGTGCCAGCAGTTATTTCGGGGAACGGGGCTATGGCTACACCTTC. It codes for CASSYFGERGYGYTF.

This rearrangement joins TRBV19 to TRBJ1-1; TRBD1 matches at 7 bases. J gave up 4 bases and V 3 bases, and 2 bases lay outside the gene matches. The V gene's germline CDR1 is LNHDA and CDR2 SQIVND (reference sequence). The CDR3 is 13 residues long. CDR3 amino acids: CASSIRQGTEAFF. The CDR3 DNA follows: TGTGCCAGTAGTATCAGACAGGGCACTGAAGCTTTCTTT.

The chain combines TRBV6-5 with TRBJ2-1; 11 bases match TRBD2. The CDR3 length is 14 residues. The V segment lost 8 bases and the J segment 5 bases; nucleotides outside the gene matches: 5. Germline loops: CDR1 MNHEY, CDR2 SVGAGI. The CDR3 DNA follows: TGTGCCAGCGCCGGGACTAGCGGCGACAATGAGCAGTTCTTC. Its protein product is CASAGTSGDNEQFF.

This CDR3 is CASSWTGSTYEQYF. In DNA, the CDR3 is TGTGCCAGCAGTTGGACAGGGAGCACCTACGAGCAGTACTTC. The rearrangement joins TRBV28 to TRBJ2-7, with 8 bases aligning to TRBD1. After removal of 4 bases from V and 2 bases from J, the junction contained 4 bases not matched to a gene. This CDR3 contains 14 residues. Germline lookup yields CDR1 MDHEN and CDR2 SYDVKM. The full variable domain, in which reference TRBV28 and TRBJ2-7 provide the parts outside the CDR3, is DVKVTQSSRYLVKRTGEKVFLECVQDMDHENMFWYRQDPGLGLRLIYFSYDVKMKEKGDIPEGYSVSREKKERFSLILESASTNQTSMYLCASSWTGSTYEQYFGPGTRLTVT.